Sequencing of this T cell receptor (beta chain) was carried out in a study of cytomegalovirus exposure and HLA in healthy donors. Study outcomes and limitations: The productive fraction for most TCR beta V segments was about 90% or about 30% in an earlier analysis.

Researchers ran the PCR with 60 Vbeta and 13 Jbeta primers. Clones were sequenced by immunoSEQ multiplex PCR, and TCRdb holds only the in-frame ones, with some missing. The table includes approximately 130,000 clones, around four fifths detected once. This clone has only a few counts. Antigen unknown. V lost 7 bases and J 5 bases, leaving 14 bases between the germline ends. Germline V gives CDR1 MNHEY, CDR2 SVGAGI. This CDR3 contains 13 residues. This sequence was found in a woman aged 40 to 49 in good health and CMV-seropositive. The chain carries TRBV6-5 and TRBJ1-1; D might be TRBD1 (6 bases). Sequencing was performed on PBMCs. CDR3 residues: CASTKGGGTEAFF. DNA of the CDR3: TGTGCCAGCACCAAGGGGGGAGGGACTGAAGCTTTCTTT.